The sample holds many counts of the clone carrying this TCR beta chain. The antigen is unknown. CDR3 size: 13 residues. The V end was cut by 6 bases, the J end by 2 bases, with 5 bases between. Germline-derived CDR1 and CDR2 are SEHNR and FQNEAQ (reference sequence). UMIs and sample barcodes were carried by the TCR alpha and TCR beta cDNA libraries that 5'RACE produced using constant-segment primers. One entry per CDR3 protein, called by TCRdb with MiXCR from the 5' RACE reads. The data contain roughly 200,000 distinct CDR3 sequences, 7.5% to 10% of them singletons. The sample belongs to a study of T-cell memory formation after mild COVID-19. General observations from the study: Some clones that responded turned up in pre-infection memory, which suggests that cross-reactive memory joined in.

This TCR was recovered from a man aged 18 to 30 who had mild COVID-19 (a few samples of this study predate the infection). Cell type and time point are not known. The chain recombines TRBV7-9 with TRBJ2-6; no reliable D call. Specimen: PBMCs or a T cell subset sorted from them (not recorded which). The CDR3 is CASRVAGANVLTF. The CDR3 DNA follows: TGTGCCAGCAGGGTTGCTGGGGCCAACGTCCTGACTTTC.